Each of the 25 T cell receptor beta chains below was sequenced from the same sample in a study of cytomegalovirus exposure and HLA in healthy donors. The PCR contained 60 Vbeta and 13 Jbeta primers. The data were produced by immunoSEQ multiplex PCR, yet TCRdb's version contains in-frame clones alone and is incomplete. The table lists 160,000 or so clones, 70% to 80% of them singletons. The sequencing input was PBMCs. These receptor sequences come from a man younger than 40 in good health and CMV-seronegative.

The J gene is TRBJ1-5, the V gene TRBV6-6; perhaps TRBD1 as D (6 bases). Trimming removed 1 base at V and 3 bases at J, with 10 bases between. The CDR3 consists of 15 residues. Germline assignment: CDR1 MNHNY and CDR2 SVGAGI (reference sequence). CDR3 protein: CASSYWDTDNQPQHF. In DNA form, the CDR3 reads TGTGCCAGCAGTTACTGGGACACCGACAATCAGCCCCAGCATTTT.

This chain links TRBV29-1 with TRBJ2-5; maybe TRBD1 (5 bases). CDR3 size: 13 residues. V was shortened by 3 bases and J by 3 bases, with 11 bases between the two germline ends. Germline loops: CDR1 SQVTM, CDR2 ANQGSEA. CDR3 bases: TGCAGCGTTGAGGTACAGGTTGAAGAGACCCAGTACTTC. As protein: CSVEVQVEETQYF.

The V and J genes are TRBV15 and TRBJ1-4; no definite D call. V lost 3 bases and J lost 0, with 17 bases in between. Germline CDR1 and CDR2: LNHNV and YYDKDF (reference sequence). The CDR3 contains 18 residues. The CDR3 is CATSRGPILSATNEKLFF. The CDR3 bases are TGTGCCACCAGCAGGGGCCCCATTCTGTCGGCAACTAATGAAAAACTGTTTTTT.

V is TRBV6-5 and J is TRBJ2-1, with D perhaps TRBD2 (7 bases). Trimming removed 2 bases at V and 2 bases at J, with 13 bases between. The CDR3 totals 16 residues. Germline V gene sequence: CDR1 MNHEY, CDR2 SVGAGI. CDR3 sequence (DNA): TGTGCCAGCAGTTACGAGGGGCGGGGGCCCTACAATGAGCAGTTCTTC. Translating gives CASSYEGRGPYNEQFF.

The gene calls are TRBV27 and TRBJ2-7; 7 positions match TRBD1. The CDR3 totals 17 residues. V shed 4 bases and J 2 bases; nucleotides not matched to a gene: 14. Germline V gene lookup returns CDR1 MNHEY and CDR2 SMNVEV (reference sequence). The CDR3 region is CASSSLPAGGVTYEQYF. The CDR3 coding sequence is TGTGCCAGCAGTTCCCTCCCGGCAGGGGGTGTAACCTACGAGCAGTACTTC.

This clone came up a few times. The chain has TRBV5-1 and TRBJ1-4, with 9 bases lining up with TRBD1. The CDR3 loop spans 13 amino acids. Germline CDR1 and CDR2: SGHRS and YFSETQ. V was pared by 4 bases and J by 6 bases, with 1 base of the junction left unmatched. This CDR3 reads CASSRTGDEKLFF. In DNA, the CDR3 is TGCGCCAGCAGCCGGACAGGGGATGAAAAACTGTTTTTT.

CDR3 DNA: TGTGCCAGCAGTAGGGACAGGATAGGAGAGACCCAGTACTTC. Amino acids: CASSRDRIGETQYF. The chain couples TRBV27 to TRBJ2-5; 8 bases are a match to TRBD1. CDR1 and CDR2 (germline): MNHEY, SMNVEV (reference sequence). This CDR3 region has 14 residues. Trimming cost V 5 bases and J 4 bases; bases outside gene matches: 6.

The rearrangement links TRBV10-3 to TRBJ1-1, with 9 bases aligning to TRBD1. V was pared by 8 bases and J by 0 bases, with 4 bases of the junction left unmatched. Germline CDR1 is ENHRY and CDR2 is SYGVKD. The CDR3 sequence is 14 residues long. Written as DNA, the CDR3 is TGTGCCATCTGCGGGACAGGGATGAACACTGAAGCTTTCTTT. It codes for CAICGTGMNTEAFF.

The CDR3 sequence is CASSTDRVSYEQYF. The CDR3 DNA sequence: TGTGCCAGTAGTACCGACAGGGTGTCCTACGAGCAGTACTTC. The chain joins TRBV19 to TRBJ2-7; 7 positions match TRBD1. Germline assignment: CDR1 LNHDA and CDR2 SQIVND (reference sequence). V was pared by 4 bases and J by 1 base, with 4 bases of the junction left unmatched. This CDR3 has 14 amino acids.

V gene TRBV7-6 combines with J gene TRBJ1-2; weak D call: TRBD1 (5 bases). Germline V CDR1 and CDR2: SGHVS, FNYEAQ. V was pared by 3 bases and J by 7 bases, with 15 bases between. The CDR3 extends over 14 amino acids. CDR3 loop: CASSFTQGGGGYTF. The CDR3 DNA is TGTGCCAGCAGCTTTACGCAGGGAGGAGGTGGCTACACCTTC. Supplemented by reference TRBV7-6 and TRBJ1-2, the full variable domain reads GAGVSQSPRYKVTKRGQDVALRCDPISGHVSLYWYRQALGQGPEFLTYFNYEAQQDKSGLPNDRFSAERPEGSISTLTIQRTEQRDSAMYRCASSFTQGGGGYTFGSGTRLTVV.

V is TRBV28 and J is TRBJ2-4; 8 bases map to TRBD1. CDR3 length: 16 amino acids. Germline CDR1 is MDHEN and CDR2 is SYDVKM. V lost 5 bases to trimming and J lost 7 bases; unmatched junction nucleotides: 13. CDR3 DNA: TGTGCCAGCAGTGTCCCAGGGGGCGCGGGGTTTAACATTCAGTACTTC. It encodes CASSVPGGAGFNIQYF.

V and J are TRBV7-2 and TRBJ2-5, with 15 bases matching TRBD2. The germline gives CDR1 SGHTA, CDR2 FQGNSA. V lost 4 bases and J lost 2; bases outside the gene matches: 8. CDR3 length: 18 residues. For the CDR3, the DNA is TGTGCCAGCAGCTCAGGGACTAGCGGGGGGTCTCGACAAGAGACCCAGTACTTC. This encodes CASSSGTSGGSRQETQYF.

This chain connects TRBV10-1 to TRBJ2-3; D is possibly TRBD1 (6 bases). V was shortened by 6 bases and J by 8 bases, with 15 bases between the two germline ends. CDR3 length: 13 amino acids. CDR1 is WNHNN, CDR2 SYGVQD, per germline (reference sequence). The CDR3 DNA follows: TGCGCCAGCAGCCGACAGGTTACGGGTACGCAGTATTTT. The encoded protein is CASSRQVTGTQYF.

The V call is TRBV11-1, the J call TRBJ2-3; 9 bases fit TRBD2. The ends lost 3 bases at V and 1 base at J; junction bases unmatched: 5. Germline V CDR1 and CDR2: SGHAT, FQDESV (reference sequence). The CDR3 loop spans 16 amino acids. In DNA, the CDR3 is TGTGCCAGCAGCTTCCCTAGCGGGGCAGGCACAGATACGCAGTATTTT. Protein product: CASSFPSGAGTDTQYF.

The rearrangement joins TRBV29-1 to TRBJ2-5; TRBD2 agrees at 7 bases. V trimming: 7 bases; J trimming: 1 base; junction bases outside the gene matches: 6. CDR1 and CDR2 from the germline V gene are SQVTM and ANQGSEA. CDR3 length: 13 amino acids. The CDR3 DNA sequence: TGCAGCGCGACCGGACTAGTCCAAGAGACCCAGTACTTC. This translates into CSATGLVQETQYF.

The rearrangement joins TRBV6-5 to TRBJ1-4, with D unclear. Germline-derived CDR1 and CDR2 are MNHEY and SVGAGI. V lost 0 bases to trimming and J lost 6 bases, with 8 bases between them. There are 14 residues in the CDR3. The CDR3 DNA reads TGTGCCAGCAGTTACTCAGGGAGGGATGAAAAACTGTTTTTT. Residues: CASSYSGRDEKLFF.

The chain recombines TRBV28 with TRBJ1-5; TRBD1 agrees at 9 bases. Unmatched junction bases numbered 11, after V lost 6 bases and J lost 2 bases. The CDR3 runs 17 residues. Per the germline V gene, CDR1 is MDHEN and CDR2 is SYDVKM. CDR3 DNA: TGTGCCAGCAGATCCTGGGACAGGGATCTGCGCAATCAGCCCCAGCATTTT. This codes for CASRSWDRDLRNQPQHF.

This rearrangement joins TRBV19 to TRBJ1-5; possible D gene TRBD1, 6 bases. With 3 bases removed from V and 9 bases from J, the gap between germline ends came to 15 bases. This CDR3 comprises 14 residues. Germline CDR1 is LNHDA and CDR2 is SQIVND (reference sequence). This chain's CDR3 is CASSIDRPISPQHF. Here the CDR3 DNA reads TGTGCCAGTAGTATCGACAGGCCCATCTCGCCCCAGCATTTT.

V usage is TRBV5-1 and J usage is TRBJ1-1; 9 bases map to TRBD1. This CDR3 is built from 15 residues. V gave up 2 bases and J gave up 2 bases; unmatched junction bases: 4. CDR1 SGHRS and CDR2 YFSETQ come from the germline V gene. CDR3 amino acids: CASSFRTGDNTEAFF. The CDR3 bases are TGCGCCAGCAGCTTCCGGACAGGGGACAACACTGAAGCTTTCTTT. The full variable domain, with the rest looked up from reference TRBV5-1 and TRBJ1-1, is KAGVTQTPRYLIKTRGQQVTLSCSPISGHRSVSWYQQTPGQGLQFLFEYFSETQRNKGNFPGRFSGRQFSNSRSEMNVSTLELGDSALYLCASSFRTGDNTEAFFGQGTRLTVV.

This chain links TRBV9 with TRBJ1-4, with D possibly being TRBD1 (5 bases). The CDR3 runs 13 residues. Trimming removed 4 bases from V and 4 bases from J, with 8 bases in between. Germline V gene lookup returns CDR1 SGDLS and CDR2 YYNGEE. The CDR3 sequence: CASSPQGNEKLFF. CDR3 DNA: TGTGCCAGCAGCCCCCAGGGTAATGAAAAACTGTTTTTT.

The chain joins TRBV2 to TRBJ2-7, with D maybe TRBD2 (5 bases). The CDR3 has 13 amino acids. The germline V gene has CDR1 SNHLY and CDR2 FYNNEI. Trimming shortened V by 10 bases and J by 2 bases, and 15 bases separated the two germline ends. The CDR3: CAINGGRAYEQYF. CDR3 nucleotide sequence: TGTGCCATAAACGGAGGAAGGGCCTACGAGCAGTACTTC.

This clone was found a few times. This chain joins TRBV20-1 and TRBJ2-3; unclear D gene. CDR3 length equals 11 residues. Trimming stripped 5 bases from V and 0 bases from J, with 3 bases between. The germline V gene has CDR1 DFQATT and CDR2 SNEGSKA (reference sequence). CDR3 residues: CSASSTDTQYF. The CDR3 region has the DNA TGCAGTGCTTCTAGCACAGATACGCAGTATTTT.

V and J are TRBV6-6 and TRBJ1-5, with a weak D call TRBD1 (6 bases). The V end was cut by 6 bases, the J end by 6 bases, with 18 bases between. This CDR3 is 15 amino acids long. From germline, CDR1 is MNHNY and CDR2 SVGAGI (reference sequence). The CDR3: CASRTGEGVSQPQHF. The CDR3 bases are TGTGCCAGCAGAACCGGAGAGGGGGTCTCTCAGCCCCAGCATTTT.

The rearrangement uses TRBV7-2 and TRBJ1-2, with D possibly being TRBD1 (6 bases). The germline gives CDR1 SGHTA, CDR2 FQGNSA. V lost 5 bases and J 8 bases, leaving 12 bases between the germline ends. The CDR3 totals 12 residues. Here the CDR3 DNA reads TGTGCCAGCAGCCCCAACAGGGACGGCTACACCTTC. Translation gives CASSPNRDGYTF. Combining the CDR3 with reference TRBV7-2 and TRBJ1-2 gives the whole variable domain GAGVSQSPSNKVTEKGKDVELRCDPISGHTALYWYRQSLGQGLEFLIYFQGNSAPDKSGLPSDRFSAERTGGSVSTLTIQRTQQEDSAVYLCASSPNRDGYTFGSGTRLTVV.

The chain recombines TRBV28 with TRBJ2-1; tentative D call: TRBD2 (5 bases). V lost 5 bases, J lost 4 bases, and 24 bases lay in between. Germline V gene lookup returns CDR1 MDHEN and CDR2 SYDVKM. This CDR3 region has 18 residues. The CDR3 is CASSPPGMKAGGYNEQFF. CDR3 nucleotides: TGTGCCAGCAGTCCCCCCGGCATGAAGGCGGGTGGATACAATGAGCAGTTCTTC.